Presented here are 13 T cell receptor beta chains from one specimen sequenced in a study of Tregs in tolerant kidney transplant recipients. Some clones are missing from TCRdb's copy, which holds only in-frame ones; the method was immunoSEQ multiplex PCR. The sample table includes about 48,000 clones. Sequenced here: CD4+ T cells from blood, sampled before the transplant. Source of these receptors: a human donor who received a combined kidney and bone marrow transplant.

For this clone: The read terminates 3 residues before the CDR3 end, so the remaining end is supplied by the germline J gene. The rearrangement joins TRBV11-2 to TRBJ1-3, with D perhaps matching TRBD1 (5 bases). V lost 3 bases, J lost 4 bases, and 13 bases lay in between. Germline loops: CDR1 SGHAT, CDR2 FQNNGV. This CDR3 comprises 15 residues. The CDR3 DNA, read in part, is TGTGCCAGCAGCTTCCCAAGGGGTGGCGGAAACACC. It translates to CASSFPRGGGNT. The entire CDR3 reads CASSFPRGGGNTIYF.

A note on this clone: The read is 3 residues too short to cover the CDR3 end, so that end is filled in from the germline J gene. The genes are TRBV19 and TRBJ2-3; TRBD2 matches at 9 bases. CDR1 LNHDA and CDR2 SQIVND come from the germline V gene (reference sequence). The CDR3 runs to 13 residues. Unmatched junction bases numbered 9, after V lost 11 bases and J lost 6 bases. Incomplete CDR3 DNA: TGTGCCTGCTCAGCGGGAGGTGCGGATACG. It specifies CACSAGGADT. The entire CDR3 reads CACSAGGADTQYF.

Concerning this clone: The sequenced fragment ends 3 residues before the CDR3 boundary, so the rest is inferred from the germline J gene. V gene TRBV12-3 or TRBV12-4 combines with J gene TRBJ1-1; D remains ambiguous. The V end lost 3 bases, the J end lost 1 base, and 6 bases lay between the germline ends. The CDR3 is made up of 13 amino acids. The CDR3: CASSLSGNTEAFF. CDR3 bases read: TGTGCCAGCAGTTTGTCAGGGAACACTGAA.

About this clone: The read ends 3 residues before the CDR3 terminus; that terminus is restored from the germline J gene. The chain combines TRBV7-6 with TRBJ1-6, with 8 bases matching TRBD1. The CDR3 covers 15 residues. The germline V gene encodes CDR1 SGHVS and CDR2 FNYEAQ. The ends lost 5 bases at V and 4 bases at J; junction bases unmatched: 4. The CDR3 region is CASSHDRGYNSPLHF. The part of the CDR3 DNA that was read is TGTGCCAGCAGCCACGACAGGGGTTATAATTCACCC.

Turning to this clone: The read falls 3 residues short of the CDR3 end, and the missing part is taken from the germline J gene. The V call is TRBV11-3, the J call TRBJ2-7, with 10 bases identical to TRBD1. The CDR3 has 13 amino acids. Germline values: CDR1 SGHNT, CDR2 YENEEA. The ends lost 4 bases at V and 6 bases at J; junction bases unmatched: 3. CDR3 sequence reads: CASSWRTGGEQYF. The sequenced CDR3 bases are TGTGCCAGCAGCTGGCGGACAGGGGGCGAG.

A remark on this clone: From the germline J gene comes the end of the CDR3, since the read stops 3 residues before it. The V and J genes are TRBV7-6 and TRBJ2-3; TRBD2 aligns across 14 bases. The V gene end was trimmed by 3 bases and the J gene end by 6 bases; junction bases not matched to a gene: 5. The CDR3 consists of 16 residues. Germline V CDR1 and CDR2: SGHVS, FNYEAQ. The CDR3 spells CASSLKTSGRADTQYF. The CDR3 bases that were read are TGTGCCAGCAGCTTGAAGACTAGCGGGAGGGCGGATACG.

As to this clone: The read stops 3 residues short of the end of the CDR3; the missing end is completed from the germline J gene. The chain uses TRBV18 and TRBJ1-1, with a weak D call TRBD1 (6 bases). Germline-derived CDR1 and CDR2 are KGHSH and LQKENI. CDR3 length: 15 residues. V lost 5 bases and J 0 bases, leaving 13 bases between the germline ends. The CDR3 sequence: CASSGTGQLNTEAFF. Partial CDR3 DNA: TGTGCCAGCTCAGGAACTGGACAGCTGAACACTGAA. The full variable domain, its missing parts supplied by reference TRBV18 and TRBJ1-1, is NAGVMQNPRHLVRRRGQEARLRCSPMKGHSHVYWYRQLPEEGLKFMVYLQKENIIDESGMPKERFSAEFPKEGPSILRIQQVVRGDSAAYFCASSGTGQLNTEAFFGQGTRLTVV.

Regarding this clone: Read coverage stops 3 residues before the CDR3 terminus; the germline J gene supplies the remainder. The chain has TRBV11-2 and TRBJ1-2; 7 bases align to TRBD1. The germline gives CDR1 SGHAT, CDR2 FQNNGV. Trimming removed 5 bases from V and 0 bases from J; junction bases left unmatched: 3. There are 14 residues in the CDR3. CDR3: CASSQGQSNYGYTF. The part of the CDR3 DNA that was read is TGTGCCAGCAGCCAGGGACAGTCTAACTATGGC.

As to this clone: The CDR3 goes on 3 residues after the read ends, and that part is filled in from the germline J gene. This chain links TRBV7-6 with TRBJ1-4; D perhaps matches TRBD1 (5 bases). Trimming removed 5 bases from V and 1 base from J, with 14 bases in between. The CDR3 is 16 amino acids. From germline, CDR1 is SGHVS and CDR2 FNYEAQ. CDR3 DNA (partial): TGTGCCAGCAGCCCGACTTCGAGGGGAACTAATGAAAAA. It yields the protein CASSPTSRGTNEK. The CDR3 as a whole reads CASSPTSRGTNEKLFF.

Of note for this clone: Read coverage stops 3 residues before the CDR3 terminus; the germline J gene supplies the remainder. The chain is built from TRBV19 and TRBJ2-2, with 7 nucleotides matching TRBD2. The CDR3 has 14 amino acids. Per the germline V gene, CDR1 is LNHDA and CDR2 is SQIVND (reference sequence). V dropped 1 base and J dropped 5; count of bases not matched to a gene: 1. The CDR3 sequence is CASSIAGGTGELFF. CDR3 DNA (partial): TGTGCCAGTAGTATAGCGGGGGGTACCGGGGAG.

Concerning this clone itself: The missing CDR3 end, 3 residues past where the read stops, is filled in from the germline J gene. This chain links TRBV30 with TRBJ2-4; TRBD2 is a possible D gene (6 bases). The CDR3 runs to 13 residues. Between the trimmed V and J ends, which lost 6 bases and 1 base, there was a span of 10 bases. CDR1 is GTSNPN, CDR2 SVGIG, per germline (reference sequence). Incomplete CDR3 DNA: TGTGCCTGCGTAGCGGTCGCCAAAAACATT. It codes for CACVAVAKNI. The full CDR3 is CACVAVAKNIQYF.

About this clone: The read terminates 3 residues before the CDR3 end, so the remaining end is supplied by the germline J gene. The rearrangement joins TRBV7-9 to TRBJ1-4, with a tentative D call TRBD1 (6 bases). The CDR3 contains 15 residues. Germline lookup yields CDR1 SEHNR and CDR2 FQNEAQ (reference sequence). The germline V and J ends were trimmed by 5 bases and 6 bases, with 16 bases remaining between them. The CDR3 spells CASSLTGKGDEKLFF. The CDR3 bases that were read are TGTGCCAGCAGCCTGACAGGAAAAGGGGATGAAAAA.

With respect to this clone: The read ends 3 residues shy of where the CDR3 ends; the end is completed using the germline J gene. J is TRBJ1-4 and V is TRBV20-1; D is possibly TRBD1 (6 bases). Germline values: CDR1 DFQATT, CDR2 SNEGSKA (reference sequence). The CDR3 totals 17 residues. The sequenced part of the CDR3 DNA is TGCAGTGCTAGAGTGGGTAGCGGGAGGTTGCTGCCAGGGGAA. It yields the protein CSARVGSGRLLPGE. The CDR3 reads in full as CSARVGSGRLLPGELFF.